Shown below are 30 T cell receptor beta chains from a single sample sequenced in a study of glioma-infiltrating T cells after dendritic cell vaccination listed by TCRdb under 2016. The library relied on the immunoSEQ multiplex PCR assay. Held by TCRdb, this immuneACCESS table contains in-frame sequences only and omits some clones. Under half of the omission traces to an unresolved V gene where checked; the cause of the rest is unknown. This sample holds under 75,000 clones; about 84% were observed only once. About 9% of the sample belongs to the ten largest clones. The time point tag for this specimen amounts to: after dendritic cell vaccination, including at tumor progression/relapse. Source: blood, taken after dendritic cell vaccination. The receptors were gathered from a human donor with glioblastoma.

The V gene is TRBV4-1, the J gene TRBJ2-3, with a tentative D call TRBD2 (5 bases). In germline, CDR1 is MGHRA, CDR2 YSYEKL. The CDR3 spans 16 residues. V lost 0 bases, J lost 1 base, and 11 bases lay in between. CDR3 in amino acids: CASSQEGGRGTDTQYF. CDR3 bases: TGCGCCAGCAGCCAAGAAGGAGGACGGGGCACAGATACGCAGTATTTT.

J is TRBJ1-1 and V is TRBV27, with D tentatively TRBD1 (6 bases). The germline CDR1 and CDR2 sequences are MNHEY and SMNVEV (reference sequence). V shed 5 bases and J shed 3 bases, with 16 bases lying between them. The length of the CDR3 is 15 residues. The CDR3 nucleotides are TGTGCCAGCAGTCCAGTGGGGGGGCGGGACACTGAAGCTTTCTTT. It yields the protein CASSPVGGRDTEAFF.

V usage is TRBV18 and J usage is TRBJ2-7, with 8 nucleotides matching TRBD2. Unmatched junction bases numbered 11, after V lost 4 bases and J lost 6 bases. The germline V gene encodes CDR1 KGHSH and CDR2 LQKENI. This CDR3 is built from 15 residues. CDR3: CASSRNSGDGVEQYF. The DNA of the CDR3 is TGTGCCAGCTCACGAAATAGCGGGGACGGGGTCGAGCAGTACTTC.

This clone was found once. The chain employs TRBV6-4 and TRBJ2-1; TRBD2 matches 7 bases. Germline V gene data show CDR1 as MRHNA and CDR2 as SNTAGT. This CDR3 has 15 amino acids. J was trimmed by 0 bases and V by 3 bases; bases with no gene match: 2. CDR3 nucleotides: TGTGCCAGCAGTGAGGGGGGGGGCTCCTACAATGAGCAGTTCTTC. This gives the protein CASSEGGGSYNEQFF.

This chain connects TRBV30 to TRBJ1-1; D gene unclear. The germline V gene has CDR1 GTSNPN and CDR2 SVGIG (reference sequence). This CDR3 comprises 12 residues. Trimming removed 6 bases from V and 3 bases from J, with 11 bases in between. The CDR3 loop reads CACQTPDTEAFF. As DNA, the CDR3 is TGTGCCTGTCAGACTCCCGACACTGAAGCTTTCTTT.

The rearrangement uses TRBV19 and TRBJ1-1; no firm D call. The CDR3 spans 14 residues. The germline CDR1 and CDR2 sequences are LNHDA and SQIVND (reference sequence). Deletions cut 2 bases from V and 5 bases from J, with 12 bases between. CDR3 sequence reads: CASSISGRRTEAFF. The CDR3 DNA sequence: TGTGCCAGTAGTATAAGCGGCCGTAGGACTGAAGCTTTCTTT.

This chain uses TRBV6-5 with TRBJ1-1; D might be TRBD1 (6 bases). The CDR3 runs to 14 residues. The V end lost 5 bases, the J end lost 8 bases, and 18 bases lay between the germline ends. CDR1 is MNHEY and CDR2 is SVGAGI in the germline V gene. CDR3 residues: CASSDATGSREAFF. Written as DNA, the CDR3 is TGTGCCAGCAGTGACGCTACAGGGTCGAGGGAAGCTTTCTTT.

The chain joins TRBV21-1 to TRBJ2-1; the D call in the table, TRBD2, was not verified against the DNA. TRBV21-1 is designated a pseudogene. The CDR3 contains 13 residues. CDR3 amino acids: CASSKGTNNEQFF. For the CDR3, the DNA is TGTGCCAGCAGCAAAGGGACTAACAATGAGCAGTTCTTC.

V usage is TRBV7-9 and J usage is TRBJ2-3; 9 positions match TRBD2. There are 15 residues in the CDR3. The germline CDR1 and CDR2 sequences are SEHNR and FQNEAQ (reference sequence). V dropped 1 base and J dropped 6; count of bases not matched to a gene: 5. The DNA for the CDR3 is TGTGCCAGCAGCTTAGGCGGGGGGGCGTCGGATACGCAGTATTTT. Its protein is CASSLGGGASDTQYF.

The CDR3 loop is CASSLGGSGEQYF. CDR3 bases: TGTGCCAGCAGCTTAGGGGGTAGCGGCGAGCAGTACTTC. The rearrangement links TRBV7-6 to TRBJ2-7; D may be TRBD2 (6 bases). The germline V gene has CDR1 SGHVS and CDR2 FNYEAQ. This CDR3 region has 13 residues. V was clipped by 1 base and J by 6 bases, with 10 bases between them.

This clone has just one count. The rearrangement joins TRBV4-1 to TRBJ1-5, with a tentative D call TRBD1 (6 bases). Germline V lookup: CDR1 MGHRA, CDR2 YSYEKL. The CDR3 length is 17 residues. Between the trimmed V and J ends, which lost 1 base and 4 bases, there was a span of 17 bases. CDR3 in DNA: TGCGCCAGCAGCCAAGGGGTTCTTGGACAGCAAAATCAGCCCCAGCATTTT. This encodes CASSQGVLGQQNQPQHF.

This sequence joins TRBV5-4 and TRBJ2-5; possibly TRBD2 for D (5 bases). Germline V gene lookup returns CDR1 SGHNT and CDR2 YYREEE (reference sequence). This CDR3 is 16 amino acids long. The ends were cut back, 0 bases at V and 0 bases at J, with 12 bases in the middle. CDR3 nucleotides: TGTGCCAGCAGCTTGGGGCCGGGATCGTACCAAGAGACCCAGTACTTC. Amino acids: CASSLGPGSYQETQYF.

V and J are TRBV20-1 and TRBJ2-7; possibly TRBD2 for D (5 bases). The V end lost 5 bases, the J end lost 4 bases, and 9 bases lay between the germline ends. CDR3 size: 11 residues. The germline V gene encodes CDR1 DFQATT and CDR2 SNEGSKA (reference sequence). This chain's CDR3 is CSALAGYEQYF. The CDR3 coding sequence is TGCAGTGCTCTGGCGGGTTACGAGCAGTACTTC.

This sequence joins TRBV18 and TRBJ2-1, with a weak D call TRBD1 (6 bases). The CDR3 spans 15 residues. Per the germline V gene, CDR1 is KGHSH and CDR2 is LQKENI. V gave up 3 bases and J gave up 6 bases, with 15 bases separating them. CDR3 loop: CASSPPAGAGNEQFF. CDR3 DNA sequence: TGTGCCAGCTCACCTCCCGCAGGGGCTGGCAATGAGCAGTTCTTC.

The V and J genes are TRBV5-1 and TRBJ2-7, with TRBD2 matching 12 bases. The CDR3 consists of 16 residues. Germline V gene lookup returns CDR1 SGHRS and CDR2 YFSETQ. With 5 bases clipped from V and 3 bases from J, the junction kept 9 bases outside the gene matches. CDR3 sequence reads: CASRAPTSGGLYEQYF. The CDR3 DNA follows: TGCGCCAGCAGAGCACCGACTAGCGGGGGCCTCTACGAGCAGTACTTC.

V gene TRBV21-1 combines with J gene TRBJ1-6; the table's D call TRBD1 went unverified against the DNA. TRBV21-1 is shown as a pseudogene. CDR3 size: 19 residues. The CDR3, as DNA: TGTGCCAGCAGCCGAAACAGGGGGCAAAGGAGCTCCTATAATTCACCCCTCCACTTT. Translated: CASSRNRGQRSSYNSPLHF.

The chain joins TRBV29-1 to TRBJ1-2; possibly TRBD1 for D (6 bases). V gave up 5 bases and J gave up 7 bases, with 17 bases separating them. This CDR3 has 13 residues. Per the germline V gene, CDR1 is SQVTM and CDR2 is ANQGSEA. CDR3 coding DNA: TGCAGCGTTCTGAGCAGGGGAAGTCGTGGCTACACCTTC. Translated: CSVLSRGSRGYTF.

This sequence joins TRBV15 and TRBJ2-5; 7 bases are shared with TRBD2. The CDR3 length is 17 residues. The ends lost 1 base at V and 4 bases at J; junction bases unmatched: 12. Germline CDR1 reads LNHNV; CDR2 reads YYDKDF (reference sequence). CDR3 coding DNA: TGTGCCACCAGCAGAGCAAGGTTAGCGGGCGACTTAGAGACCCAGTACTTC. This sequence encodes CATSRARLAGDLETQYF.

DNA for the CDR3: TGTGCCAGCAGCCCCCCGGGGGACTCAGAGACCCAGTACTTC. Translation: CASSPPGDSETQYF. This chain uses TRBV6-5 with TRBJ2-5; weak D call: TRBD2 (6 bases). The CDR3 is made up of 14 amino acids. Germline CDR1 reads MNHEY; CDR2 reads SVGAGI. Between the trimmed V and J ends, which lost 6 bases and 4 bases, there was a span of 15 bases.

The rearrangement joins TRBV6-6 to TRBJ2-5; 10 nucleotides align to TRBD2. Per the germline V gene, CDR1 is MNHNY and CDR2 is SVGAGI (reference sequence). The CDR3 is 14 amino acids. The J segment lost 2 bases and the V segment lost 6 bases, leaving 3 bases of the junction unmatched. CDR3 DNA sequence: TGTGCCAGCAGACAACTAGCGGGGCAAGAGACCCAGTACTTC. This sequence encodes CASRQLAGQETQYF.

V is TRBV7-2 and J is TRBJ2-3, with 7 bases matching TRBD2. Per the germline V gene, CDR1 is SGHTA and CDR2 is FQGNSA. The CDR3 runs to 16 residues. V trimming: 4 bases; J trimming: 1 base; junction bases outside the gene matches: 8. CDR3 amino acids: CASSSQLGGGTDTQYF. As DNA, the CDR3 is TGTGCCAGCAGCTCCCAGTTGGGGGGGGGCACAGATACGCAGTATTTT.

The chain has TRBV4-2 and TRBJ2-5, with D maybe TRBD1 (5 bases). The CDR3 length is 18 residues. Germline assignment: CDR1 LGHNA and CDR2 YNFKEQ. The V end was cut by 3 bases, the J end by 2 bases, with 22 bases between. This CDR3 is CASSHRLVETERQETQYF. For the CDR3, the DNA is TGTGCCAGCAGCCATAGGCTTGTGGAGACAGAGAGACAAGAGACCCAGTACTTC.

CDR3 loop: CASRSTGRNTEAFF. In nucleotides, the CDR3 is TGTGCCAGCAGGTCGACAGGGAGGAACACTGAAGCTTTCTTT. The rearrangement links TRBV7-9 to TRBJ1-1, with 7 bases lining up with TRBD1. Germline V CDR1 and CDR2: SEHNR, FQNEAQ (reference sequence). The CDR3 has 14 amino acids. V lost 6 bases, J lost 1 base, and 5 bases stayed unmatched.

This chain joins TRBV19 and TRBJ2-3; tentatively, D is TRBD2 (7 bases). The CDR3 covers 15 residues. Trimming took off 5 bases at V and 0 bases at J, with 12 bases between the two ends. CDR1 LNHDA and CDR2 SQIVND come from the germline V gene (reference sequence). CDR3 sequence: CASSRGAASTDTQYF. CDR3 nucleotides: TGTGCCAGTAGTCGGGGGGCAGCCAGCACAGATACGCAGTATTTT.

Concerning this clone itself: The junction departs from the called germline gene at one end, perhaps through a read error. The chain recombines TRBV29-1 with TRBJ2-1; TRBD1 matches 8 bases. The V gene's germline CDR1 is SQVTM and CDR2 ANQGSEA. This CDR3 has 13 residues. As DNA, the CDR3 is TGCAGCGGACAGGGGTTCCCGGGCGATGAGCAGCTCTTC. As protein: CSGQGFPGDEQLF.

CDR3 nucleotide sequence: TGTGCCAGCAGCTCGCAACAGGGTCCACGTGGCTACACCTTC. Encoded protein: CASSSQQGPRGYTF. This chain connects TRBV7-9 to TRBJ1-2, with D possibly matching TRBD1 (6 bases). This CDR3 comprises 14 residues. Trimming took off 4 bases at V and 7 bases at J, with 16 bases between the two ends. The germline CDR1 and CDR2 sequences are SEHNR and FQNEAQ (reference sequence).

This clone was detected a few times. This chain links TRBV7-3 with TRBJ2-2, with D maybe TRBD1 (6 bases). Trimming removed 0 bases at V and 6 bases at J, with 11 bases between. CDR3 length: 15 residues. CDR1 is SGHTA, CDR2 FQGTGA, per germline. DNA for the CDR3: TGTGCCAGCAGCTTAACGGGACAAGTTGCCGGGGAGCTGTTTTTT. Protein product: CASSLTGQVAGELFF.

The chain uses TRBV4-1 and TRBJ2-1; D unclear. The CDR3 covers 11 residues. Germline loops: CDR1 MGHRA, CDR2 YSYEKL. Trimming left V 3 bases short and J 10 bases short, with 7 bases between. The CDR3 loop is CASSQGREQFF. The CDR3 region has the DNA TGCGCCAGCAGCCAGGGCCGGGAGCAGTTCTTC.

The rearrangement uses TRBV30 and TRBJ1-2, with TRBD1 identical over 7 bases. Trimming cost V 0 bases and J 4 bases; bases outside gene matches: 11. The CDR3 extends over 16 amino acids. The V gene's germline CDR1 is GTSNPN and CDR2 SVGIG (reference sequence). Here the CDR3 DNA reads TGTGCCTGGAGTGTACAGAGGACAGGCGGAACCTATGGCTACACCTTC. The encoded protein is CAWSVQRTGGTYGYTF. Supplemented by reference TRBV30 and TRBJ1-2, the full variable domain reads SQTIHQWPATLVQPVGSPLSLECTVEGTSNPNLYWYRQAAGRGLQLLFYSVGIGQISSEVPQNLSASRPQDRQFILSSKKLLLSDSGFYLCAWSVQRTGGTYGYTFGSGTRLTVV.

The sample holds one count of this clone. J is TRBJ1-5 and V is TRBV30, with 7 nucleotides matching TRBD1. The V gene's germline CDR1 is GTSNPN and CDR2 SVGIG (reference sequence). This CDR3 is built from 17 residues. J gave up 2 bases and V 2 bases, and 12 bases lay outside the gene matches. The CDR3 DNA reads TGTGCCTGGAGTCGAAGACAGGGTGATGGGGGCAATCAGCCCCAGCATTTT. This encodes CAWSRRQGDGGNQPQHF.